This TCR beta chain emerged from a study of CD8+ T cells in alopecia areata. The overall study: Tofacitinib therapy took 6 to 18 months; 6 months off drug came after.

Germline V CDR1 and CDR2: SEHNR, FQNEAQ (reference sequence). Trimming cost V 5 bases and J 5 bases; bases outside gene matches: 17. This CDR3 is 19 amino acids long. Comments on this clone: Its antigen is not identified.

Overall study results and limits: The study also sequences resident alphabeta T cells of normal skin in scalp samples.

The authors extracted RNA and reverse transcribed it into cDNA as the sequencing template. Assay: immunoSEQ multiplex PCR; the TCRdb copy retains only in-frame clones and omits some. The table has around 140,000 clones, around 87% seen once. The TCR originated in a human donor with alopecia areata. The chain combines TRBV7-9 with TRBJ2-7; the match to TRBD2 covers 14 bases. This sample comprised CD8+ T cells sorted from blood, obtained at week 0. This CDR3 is CASSPRTSGRRALIDEQYF. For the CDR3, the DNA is TGTGCCAGCAGCCCCCGGACTAGCGGGAGGAGAGCCCTCATCGACGAGCAGTACTTC.